The 27 T cell receptor beta chains listed next were all sequenced from one sample in a study of T cell clonality in common variable immunodeficiency. Repertoires were generated with immunoSEQ multiplex PCR, while TCRdb's copy carries only in-frame clones and drops some. The sample holds approximately 38,000 clones, and no clone turns up only once. These TCRs' antigens remain unknown. Broader study findings: Common variable immunodeficiency TCR beta sequences reportedly had fewer deletions and N-nucleotide insertions.

The sequenced sample was peripheral blood mononuclear cells. The receptors were gathered from a human donor with common variable immunodeficiency.

The CDR3 region is CASSPQGQDTQYF. The part of the CDR3 DNA that was read is TGTGCCAGCTCACCGCAGGGGCAGGATACG. The rearrangement uses TRBV18 and TRBJ2-3, with a possible D match to TRBD1 (6 bases). The CDR3 goes on 3 residues after the read ends, and that part is filled in from the germline J gene. V was shortened by 3 bases and J by 6 bases, with 10 bases between the two germline ends. CDR3 length equals 13 residues. Germline CDR1 and CDR2: KGHSH and LQKENI.

This clone was picked up a small number of times. The sequence runs out 3 residues before the end of the CDR3; the remainder is reconstructed from the germline J gene. The chain joins TRBV7-2 to TRBJ2-3, with 7 bases identical to TRBD2. Trimming took 6 bases from V and 0 from J; bases not matched to a gene: 6. Germline V gene sequence: CDR1 SGHTA, CDR2 FQGNSA. The CDR3 sequence is 15 residues long. The covered CDR3 bases are TGTGCCAGCAGGCAAGCGGGATCTAGCACAGATACG. This translates into CASRQAGSSTDT. The entire CDR3 reads CASRQAGSSTDTQYF.

Of note for this clone: The read finishes 3 residues shy of the CDR3 end, and the germline J gene is used to complete it. The V and J genes are TRBV5-1 and TRBJ2-2; 9 bases are a match to TRBD2. After removal of 7 bases from V and 4 bases from J, the junction contained 5 bases not matched to a gene. The CDR3 runs to 14 residues. In germline, CDR1 is SGHRS, CDR2 YFSETQ. The part of the CDR3 DNA that was read is TGCGCCAGCGGCCAGCGGGAGGTCACCGGGGAG. It yields the protein CASGQREVTGE. The CDR3 as a whole reads CASGQREVTGELFF. The variable domain in full, with the rest retrieved from reference TRBV5-1 and TRBJ2-2, is KAGVTQTPRYLIKTRGQQVTLSCSPISGHRSVSWYQQTPGQGLQFLFEYFSETQRNKGNFPGRFSGRQFSNSRSEMNVSTLELGDSALYLCASGQREVTGELFFGEGSRLTVL.

A note on this clone: The sequence runs out 3 residues before the end of the CDR3; the remainder is reconstructed from the germline J gene. The chain combines TRBV6-7 with TRBJ2-7, with D tentatively TRBD1 (6 bases). TRBV6-7 is annotated as an ORF whose role is uncertain. Trimming cost V 6 bases and J 4 bases, with 22 bases left between them. The CDR3 extends over 16 amino acids. The CDR3 loop is CASSPCLVRGSYEQYF. Incomplete CDR3 DNA: TGTGCCAGCAGCCCGTGTTTGGTCAGGGGTTCTTACGAG.

As for this clone: The DNA ends 3 residues before the CDR3 does, and the rest of the CDR3 is filled in from the germline J gene. The chain uses TRBV30 and TRBJ1-5, with a possible D match to TRBD1 (5 bases). Deletions cut 5 bases from V and 1 base from J, with 9 bases between. CDR1 GTSNPN and CDR2 SVGIG come from the germline V gene (reference sequence). The CDR3 consists of 13 residues. CDR3 bases read: TGTGCCTGGGGGGGACTCAGCAATCAGCCC. This translates into CAWGGLSNQP. The CDR3 in full is CAWGGLSNQPQHF. Filled out from reference TRBV30 and TRBJ1-5, the complete variable domain reads SQTIHQWPATLVQPVGSPLSLECTVEGTSNPNLYWYRQAAGRGLQLLFYSVGIGQISSEVPQNLSASRPQDRQFILSSKKLLLSDSGFYLCAWGGLSNQPQHFGDGTRLSIL.

There are many counts of this clone. The read gets to within 3 residues of the CDR3 end, and the germline J gene fills in the rest. The chain has TRBV5-1 and TRBJ2-3; 9 bases match TRBD1. The CDR3 contains 15 residues. Germline trimming cut 5 bases from V and 3 bases from J; bases unmatched to any gene: 7. Per the germline V gene, CDR1 is SGHRS and CDR2 is YFSETQ. Partial CDR3 DNA: TGCGCCAGCAGTTACGGACAGGGGAGGACAGATACG. Amino acids: CASSYGQGRTDT. The CDR3 reads in full as CASSYGQGRTDTQYF.

With regard to this clone: The CDR3 end falls 3 residues outside the read, so it is completed with the germline J gene. The V and J genes are TRBV18 and TRBJ2-5; TRBD1 might be the D (5 bases). The CDR3 extends over 15 amino acids. V gave up 0 bases and J gave up 1 base, with 9 bases separating them. Germline V gives CDR1 KGHSH, CDR2 LQKENI. CDR3 sequence: CASSPPGRGQETQYF. The part of the CDR3 DNA that was read is TGTGCCAGCTCACCACCGGGTAGGGGCCAAGAGACC. The full variable domain, in which reference TRBV18 and TRBJ2-5 provide the parts outside the CDR3, is NAGVMQNPRHLVRRRGQEARLRCSPMKGHSHVYWYRQLPEEGLKFMVYLQKENIIDESGMPKERFSAEFPKEGPSILRIQQVVRGDSAAYFCASSPPGRGQETQYFGPGTRLLVL.

This clone was found a few times. Sequencing ends 3 residues short of the CDR3 end; the germline J gene provides the rest. This chain joins TRBV7-9 and TRBJ1-1, with TRBD1 matching 9 bases. V shed 5 bases, J shed 4 bases, and the junction held 5 bases outside the gene matches. The CDR3 covers 14 residues. Looked up from germline, CDR1 is SEHNR and CDR2 is FQNEAQ (reference sequence). The CDR3 loop is CASSNTGGSTEAFF. The covered CDR3 bases are TGTGCCAGCAGCAACACAGGGGGCAGCACTGAA.

Only a few counts were recorded for this clone. Sequencing ends 3 residues short of the CDR3 end; the germline J gene provides the rest. This rearrangement joins TRBV11-2 to TRBJ1-2; 9 bases align to TRBD1. The CDR3 extends over 14 amino acids. CDR1 is SGHAT, CDR2 FQNNGV, per germline. With 5 bases clipped from V and 6 bases from J, the junction kept 7 bases outside the gene matches. CDR3 DNA (partial): TGTGCCAGCAGCGACCGGGACAGGGTGAATGGC. This encodes CASSDRDRVNG. The whole CDR3 sequence is CASSDRDRVNGYTF.

This clone showed up just a few times. The read terminates 3 residues ahead of where the CDR3 ends, so the germline J gene completes it. The rearrangement joins TRBV2 to TRBJ2-3; 8 bases align to TRBD1. The CDR3 is 15 residues long. Germline CDR1 is SNHLY and CDR2 is FYNNEI. J was trimmed by 6 bases and V by 6 bases; bases with no gene match: 11. Partial CDR3 DNA: TGTGCCAGCAGGGACCGGGACAGGCTAGTCGATACG. Its protein is CASRDRDRLVDT. From start to end, the CDR3 is CASRDRDRLVDTQYF.

This clone was counted a few times. Germline is not matched at one junction end, which may reflect a read error. The CDR3 end lies 3 residues beyond the end of the read and is filled in from the germline J gene. This chain connects TRBV7-8 to TRBJ2-5, with D tentatively TRBD2 (7 bases). Per the germline V gene, CDR1 is SGHVS and CDR2 is FQNEAQ. The CDR3 loop spans 15 amino acids. The CDR3 spells CVSSSRRGREETQYF. CDR3 bases read: TGTGTCAGCAGCTCCCGTAGGGGGAGGGAAGAGACC.

This clone was picked up a small number of times. The read ends 3 residues before the CDR3 terminus; that terminus is restored from the germline J gene. The gene calls are TRBV19 and TRBJ1-1, with D uncertain. Trimming cost V 2 bases and J 5 bases, with 9 bases left between them. The germline V gene encodes CDR1 LNHDA and CDR2 SQIVND (reference sequence). The CDR3 is 13 residues long. The covered CDR3 bases are TGTGCCAGTAGTATAAGCCGAGGGACTGAA. As protein: CASSISRGTE. The entire CDR3 reads CASSISRGTEAFF.

This clone appeared many times. The read halts 3 residues ahead of the CDR3 end, with the missing end drawn from the germline J gene. The chain carries TRBV5-1 and TRBJ2-7; no reliable D call. Trimming shortened V by 3 bases and J by 2 bases, and 12 bases separated the two germline ends. Germline CDR1 reads SGHRS; CDR2 reads YFSETQ. The CDR3 is made up of 14 amino acids. The CDR3 DNA, read in part, is TGCGCCAGCAGCTCGGCGGCGGCTACCTACGAG. This translates into CASSSAAATYE. The whole CDR3 protein reads CASSSAAATYEQYF.

This clone came up many times. The CDR3 end lies 3 residues beyond the end of the read and is filled in from the germline J gene. The chain employs TRBV19 and TRBJ2-1, with D maybe TRBD1 (6 bases). The CDR3 has 15 amino acids. Germline loops: CDR1 LNHDA, CDR2 SQIVND (reference sequence). The V end lost 4 bases, the J end lost 0 bases, and 10 bases lay between the germline ends. The CDR3 sequence is CASSTQGDSYNEQFF. The DNA read from the CDR3 is TGTGCCAGTAGTACACAGGGAGACTCCTACAATGAG.

This clone was counted ten times or more. The sequence runs out 3 residues before the end of the CDR3; the remainder is reconstructed from the germline J gene. The J gene is TRBJ2-3, the V gene TRBV5-8; D gene unclear. Trimming removed 4 bases from V and 4 bases from J, with 7 bases in between. Germline V lookup: CDR1 SGHTS, CDR2 YDEGEE. CDR3 length equals 12 residues. This CDR3 reads CASSPRADTQYF. The sequenced part of the CDR3 DNA is TGTGCCAGCAGCCCCCGGGCAGATACG.

This clone was found a few times. The sequenced fragment ends 3 residues before the CDR3 boundary, so the rest is inferred from the germline J gene. The chain is built from TRBV19 and TRBJ2-7; TRBD2 matches 10 bases. CDR1 LNHDA and CDR2 SQIVND come from the germline V gene (reference sequence). The CDR3 contains 14 residues. J lost 3 bases, V lost 4 bases, and 3 bases had no gene match. This chain's CDR3 is CASSRTSGFYEQYF. The sequenced CDR3 bases are TGTGCCAGTAGTAGGACTAGCGGTTTCTACGAG.

This clone has just a few counts. The same CDR3 is also encoded by other DNA sequences in this sample. CDR3 loop: CASSLGLTANTGELFF. Partial CDR3 DNA: TGTGCCAGCAGCCTGGGACTAACTGCGAACACCGGGGAG. The V call is TRBV6-2 or TRBV6-3, the J call TRBJ2-2; 7 bases fit TRBD2. The CDR3 end falls 3 residues outside the read, so it is completed with the germline J gene. CDR1 is MNHEY, CDR2 SVGEGT, per germline. This CDR3 spans 16 amino acids. V was clipped by 6 bases and J by 0 bases; unmatched bases: 7.

This clone was observed at least ten times. The CDR3 end is not reached by the read, which stops 3 residues before it; the germline J gene fills it in. The genes are TRBV29-1 and TRBJ2-7; 8 nucleotides agree with TRBD1. V was pared by 4 bases and J by 6 bases, with 8 bases of the junction left unmatched. The CDR3 has 13 residues. Looked up from germline, CDR1 is SQVTM and CDR2 is ANQGSEA. CDR3 residues: CSVAGTGGAEQYF. Partial CDR3 DNA: TGCAGCGTTGCCGGGACAGGAGGGGCCGAG.

Comments on this clone: The CDR3 is cut off 3 residues early in the read; its end comes from the germline J gene. The chain combines TRBV7-2 with TRBJ1-3; 8 bases are shared with TRBD1. V lost 5 bases to trimming and J lost 7 bases; unmatched junction nucleotides: 7. The CDR3 runs to 14 residues. Germline V gene lookup returns CDR1 SGHTA and CDR2 FQGNSA. The CDR3: CASSTRDRRNTIYF. Incomplete CDR3 DNA: TGTGCCAGCAGCACCCGGGACAGGAGGAACACC.

The covered CDR3 bases are TGTGCCAGCGCCACTTCGGGAGGGGGCTCCTATGGC. Translating it yields CASATSGGGSYG. The entire CDR3 protein is CASATSGGGSYGYTF. This chain joins TRBV18 and TRBJ1-2; 7 positions agree with TRBD1. The CDR3 end lies 3 residues beyond the end of the read and is filled in from the germline J gene. The V gene end was trimmed by 8 bases and the J gene end by 4 bases; junction bases not matched to a gene: 13. The germline CDR1 and CDR2 sequences are KGHSH and LQKENI. This CDR3 has 15 residues.

This clone was seen a handful of times. The observed sequence ends 3 residues before the CDR3 terminus, with the missing tail filled in from the germline J gene. The chain uses TRBV19 and TRBJ1-2, with 10 bases identical to TRBD1. This CDR3 contains 15 residues. V dropped 5 bases and J dropped 2; count of bases not matched to a gene: 5. Germline assignment: CDR1 LNHDA and CDR2 SQIVND (reference sequence). CDR3 sequence reads: CASSPGQGWNYGYTF. The DNA read from the CDR3 is TGTGCCAGTAGTCCGGGACAGGGGTGGAACTATGGC.

This clone has just a few counts. The CDR3 end falls 3 residues outside the read, so it is completed with the germline J gene. The genes are TRBV7-6 and TRBJ2-7; tentative D call: TRBD2 (6 bases). Trimming left V 3 bases short and J 5 bases short, with 8 bases between. The CDR3 length is 12 residues. Germline CDR1 reads SGHVS; CDR2 reads FNYEAQ. The CDR3: CASSFSGDEQYF. Incomplete CDR3 DNA: TGTGCCAGCAGCTTTTCGGGGGACGAG.

The covered CDR3 bases are TGTGCCAGCAGCCCCCTACAAGGGGCCTACAATGAG. Protein product: CASSPLQGAYNE. The full CDR3 sequence reads CASSPLQGAYNEQFF. V gene TRBV11-2 combines with J gene TRBJ2-1; possible D gene TRBD1, 5 bases. The sequence runs out 3 residues before the end of the CDR3; the remainder is reconstructed from the germline J gene. Germline V gene lookup returns CDR1 SGHAT and CDR2 FQNNGV. Trimming removed 5 bases from V and 2 bases from J, with 13 bases in between. This CDR3 has 15 residues.

Note on this clone: The read ends 3 residues early relative to the CDR3; the germline J gene fills the gap. This chain connects TRBV30 to TRBJ1-1; no firm D call. The CDR3 is 14 amino acids. V was shortened by 6 bases and J by 2 bases, with 16 bases between the two germline ends. Germline CDR1 GTSNPN, CDR2 SVGIG (reference sequence). Partial CDR3 DNA: TGTGCCTGCCCATCTAGTGCGAGAAACACTGAA. It codes for CACPSSARNTE. The complete CDR3 sequence is CACPSSARNTEAFF.

There are many counts of this clone. Partial CDR3 DNA: TGTGCCTGGAGTGGAGGGGCTAGCGGGGACACAGATACG. Translating it yields CAWSGGASGDTDT. The whole CDR3 sequence reads CAWSGGASGDTDTQYF. This chain joins TRBV30 and TRBJ2-3; 9 bases line up with TRBD2. The read stops 3 residues short of the end of the CDR3; the missing end is completed from the germline J gene. With 1 base clipped from V and 2 bases from J, the junction kept 7 bases outside the gene matches. The CDR3 is made up of 16 amino acids. The germline V gene has CDR1 GTSNPN and CDR2 SVGIG (reference sequence).

This clone was found many times. The read ends 3 residues early relative to the CDR3; the germline J gene fills the gap. The chain links TRBV18 to TRBJ1-1; D unresolved. The germline CDR1 and CDR2 sequences are KGHSH and LQKENI. V was trimmed by 0 bases and J by 0 bases, leaving 11 bases between them. The CDR3 is 16 amino acids. The CDR3 region is CASSPPSSRMNTEAFF. The DNA read from the CDR3 is TGTGCCAGCTCACCACCGTCATCCAGGATGAACACTGAA.

This clone has a count of ten or more. The CDR3 end lies 3 residues beyond the end of the read and is filled in from the germline J gene. The V gene is TRBV7-8, the J gene TRBJ2-7; 8 nucleotides align to TRBD1. Germline V lookup: CDR1 SGHVS, CDR2 FQNEAQ. V lost 7 bases to trimming and J lost 0 bases; unmatched junction nucleotides: 5. The CDR3 covers 14 residues. The CDR3 spells CASKWGTGSYEQYF. Partial CDR3 DNA: TGTGCCAGCAAGTGGGGGACAGGCTCCTACGAG.